Listed below are T cell receptor beta chains from one sample, sequenced in a study of OX40 agonist ivuxolimab in advanced cancers. Clones were sequenced by immunoSEQ multiplex PCR, and TCRdb holds only the in-frame ones, with some missing. The sample has 65,000 to 75,000 clones, roughly nine tenths seen once. The sample consisted of CD4+ or CD8+ T cells sorted from blood, taken in a trial of the OX40 agonist ivuxolimab. These receptors were obtained from an adult with an advanced solid tumor such as melanoma, head and neck, liver or kidney cancer. Each CDR3 is given with its conserved first and last residue. A D gene is named only where the DNA matches it firmly. Clone size is given for some rows only: seen once, a few or many times, or a class if the clone is expanded.

clone_size	v_call	cdr3_length	d_call	j_call	cdr3_aa	cdr3_nt
.	TRBV20-1	11	TRBD2	TRBJ2-1	CSARTSVQQFF	TGCAGTGCCAGGACTAGCGTACAGCAGTTCTTC
.	TRBV9	11	.	TRBJ2-1	CASSVNNEQFF	TGTGCCAGCAGCGTCAACAATGAGCAGTTCTTC
.	TRBV4-3	14	.	TRBJ2-7	CASSQLSRGGEQYF	TGCGCCAGCAGCCAACTTTCGAGGGGTGGCGAGCAGTACTTC
.	TRBV19	13	TRBD2	TRBJ2-1	CASSGQREAEQFF	TGTGCCAGTAGTGGACAGCGGGAGGCTGAGCAGTTCTTC
.	TRBV9	15	.	TRBJ1-1	CASSVDVGMNTEAFF	TGTGCCAGCAGCGTAGATGTAGGGATGAACACTGAAGCTTTCTTT
.	TRBV6-4	19	TRBD2	TRBJ2-2	CASSDCFLLAGGFTGELFF	TGTGCCAGCAGTGATTGCTTTTTGCTAGCGGGAGGATTTACGGGGGAGCTGTTTTTT
.	TRBV27	13	TRBD2	TRBJ2-7	CASSRLAGNEQYF	TGTGCCAGCAGTCGACTAGCGGGTAACGAGCAGTACTTC
.	TRBV6-5	12	.	TRBJ2-5	CASRSDQETQYF	TGTGCCAGCAGGTCAGACCAAGAGACCCAGTACTTC
.	TRBV29-1	13	TRBD1	TRBJ2-5	CSASDRGQETQYF	TGCAGCGCCTCGGACAGGGGTCAAGAGACCCAGTACTTC
once	TRBV10-1	14	.	TRBJ2-5	CASSETRYQETQYF	TGCGCCAGCAGTGAGACAAGGTACCAAGAGACCCAGTACTTC
.	TRBV25-1	15	TRBD2	TRBJ2-3	CASSEEASGRYTQYF	TGTGCCAGCAGTGAGGAGGCTAGCGGGAGATATACGCAGTATTTT
.	TRBV2	17	TRBD1	TRBJ1-4	CASSEALGTATNEKLFF	TGTGCCAGCAGTGAAGCGCTTGGGACAGCAACTAATGAAAAACTGTTTTTT
.	TRBV5-5	14	.	TRBJ2-3	CASRYYPSTDTQYF	TGTGCCAGCAGGTACTACCCTAGCACAGATACGCAGTATTTT
.	TRBV6-6	14	.	TRBJ2-1	CASSYGGTYNEQFF	TGTGCCAGCAGTTATGGGGGTACCTACAATGAGCAGTTCTTC
.	TRBV5-8	16	.	TRBJ1-5	CASSRGSKHSNQPQHF	TGTGCCAGCAGCCGTGGGAGTAAGCATAGCAATCAGCCCCAGCATTTT
.	TRBV5-1	14	.	TRBJ2-7	CASSSGHGPHEQYF	TGCGCCAGCAGCTCGGGACACGGACCCCACGAGCAGTACTTC
.	TRBV6-1	13	.	TRBJ2-4	CASSAQAQNIQYF	TGTGCCAGCAGTGCCCAAGCTCAAAACATTCAGTACTTC
.	TRBV11-3	15	TRBD1	TRBJ2-1	CASSFTRQGDNEQFF	TGTGCCAGCAGCTTTACCCGACAGGGCGACAATGAGCAGTTCTTC
.	TRBV4-2	16	TRBD2	TRBJ2-7	CASSHVAGGLSYEQYF	TGTGCCAGCAGCCATGTAGCGGGAGGCCTCTCCTACGAGCAGTACTTC
.	TRBV6-1	14	TRBD2	TRBJ2-7	CASSEGLVAGEQYF	TGTGCCAGCAGTGAAGGTTTGGTAGCGGGGGAGCAGTACTTC
once	TRBV7-9	11	.	TRBJ1-1	CASSLGGTAFF	TGTGCCAGCAGCTTAGGCGGGACAGCTTTCTTT
.	TRBV5-6	14	.	TRBJ2-1	CASSPWDAYNEQFF	TGTGCCAGCAGCCCCTGGGATGCCTACAATGAGCAGTTCTTC
once	TRBV6-1	15	TRBD1	TRBJ2-7	CASSIQGESVYEQYF	TGTGCCAGCAGTATACAGGGGGAATCGGTTTACGAGCAGTACTTC
.	TRBV6-6	14	.	TRBJ1-1	CASSYSVLVAEAFF	TGTGCCAGCAGTTACTCGGTGTTGGTGGCTGAAGCTTTCTTT
.	TRBV12-5	16	.	TRBJ1-5	CASGLLLGVSNQPQHF	TGTGCTAGTGGTTTGCTCTTGGGGGTGAGCAATCAGCCCCAGCATTTT
.	TRBV7-9	13	.	TRBJ2-5	CASSLSMGETQYF	TGTGCCAGCAGCTTAAGCATGGGGGAGACCCAGTACTTC
.	TRBV5-1	14	.	TRBJ2-5	CASSLSDIQETQYF	TGCGCCAGCAGCTTGTCAGACATCCAAGAGACCCAGTACTTC
.	TRBV28	14	.	TRBJ2-4	CASRPGDAKNIQYF	TGTGCCAGCAGACCAGGGGACGCCAAAAACATTCAGTACTTC
.	TRBV29-1	12	TRBD2	TRBJ2-4	CSALSGRNIQYF	TGCAGCGCACTAAGCGGGAGAAACATTCAGTACTTC
.	TRBV2	14	TRBD2	TRBJ2-1	CASGKAGDYNEQFF	TGTGCCAGCGGTAAAGCGGGAGATTACAATGAGCAGTTCTTC
.	TRBV2	13	TRBD1	TRBJ1-1	CAAGGLGDTEAFF	TGTGCCGCAGGGGGTCTGGGGGACACTGAAGCTTTCTTT
.	TRBV9	19	.	TRBJ2-1	CASSVAGLGTGSSYNEQFF	TGTGCCAGCAGCGTAGCTGGATTGGGGACCGGGAGCTCCTACAATGAGCAGTTCTTC
.	TRBV5-1	14	TRBD2	TRBJ2-1	CASSDTGGTVVQFF	TGCGCCAGCAGTGACACGGGGGGGACTGTTGTGCAGTTCTTC
.	TRBV29-1	12	.	TRBJ1-2	CSVGREDYGYTF	TGCAGCGTTGGCCGGGAAGACTATGGCTACACCTTC
few	TRBV18	15	.	TRBJ1-5	CASSPGTSSNQPQHF	TGTGCCAGCTCACCTGGGACATCTAGCAATCAGCCCCAGCATTTT
.	TRBV9	15	TRBD2	TRBJ2-5	CASSVGSGRGETQYF	TGTGCCAGCAGCGTAGGTAGCGGGAGGGGAGAGACCCAGTACTTC
.	TRBV7-9	14	.	TRBJ1-3	CASSPGRYGNTIYF	TGTGCCAGCAGCCCGGGACGGTATGGAAACACCATATATTTT
.	TRBV30	13	.	TRBJ1-4	CAWSSYGGEKLFF	TGTGCCTGGAGTTCTTATGGGGGGGAAAAACTGTTTTTT
.	TRBV19	15	TRBD1	TRBJ2-5	CASSMYTQGGETQYF	TGTGCCAGTAGTATGTATACACAGGGGGGAGAGACCCAGTACTTC
.	TRBV5-6	12	TRBD1	TRBJ2-7	CASSRTGNEQYF	TGTGCCAGCAGCCGGACAGGGAACGAGCAGTACTTC
once	TRBV27	14	.	TRBJ1-5	CASSLRGSNQPQHF	TGTGCCAGCAGTCTCAGAGGGAGCAATCAGCCCCAGCATTTT
once	TRBV5-1	16	.	TRBJ1-2	CASSLSSVGYNYGYTF	TGCGCCAGCAGCTTGTCGTCCGTGGGTTACAACTATGGCTACACCTTC
.	TRBV5-6	14	.	TRBJ2-5	CASRPPGSVETQYF	TGTGCCAGCAGACCCCCCGGTAGCGTGGAGACCCAGTACTTC
once	TRBV6-5	14	.	TRBJ1-5	CASSPVNRNQPQHF	TGTGCCAGCAGTCCGGTCAATCGGAATCAGCCCCAGCATTTT
.	TRBV4-1	15	.	TRBJ2-3	CASSQSRPSTDTQYF	TGCGCCAGCAGCCAAAGCAGGCCGTCCACAGATACGCAGTATTTT
few	TRBV30	14	.	TRBJ2-7	CAWSRGTATYEQYF	TGTGCCTGGAGTAGGGGGACGGCTACCTACGAGCAGTACTTC
.	TRBV6-5	15	.	TRBJ1-3	CASSLGRTSGNTIYF	TGTGCCAGCAGCCTCGGGAGAACCTCTGGAAACACCATATATTTT
once	TRBV10-3	15	.	TRBJ1-2	CAISESLTGNYGYTF	TGTGCCATCAGTGAGTCCCTTACAGGCAACTATGGCTACACCTTC
.	TRBV7-2	15	TRBD1	TRBJ2-7	CASRVRTGHSYEQYF	TGTGCCAGCAGAGTCCGGACAGGGCACTCCTACGAGCAGTACTTC
once	TRBV19	15	TRBD1	TRBJ2-3	CASSIERGRTDTQYF	TGTGCCAGTAGTATAGAAAGGGGGCGAACAGATACGCAGTATTTT
.	TRBV10-1	14	.	TRBJ2-5	CASSGDGQPETQYF	TGCGCCAGCAGTGGGGACGGCCAGCCAGAGACCCAGTACTTC
.	TRBV7-2	13	.	TRBJ1-2	CASSFVRSNGYTF	TGTGCCAGCAGCTTCGTGCGTTCAAATGGCTACACCTTC
.	TRBV5-1	14	TRBD1	TRBJ2-7	CASSYTGGTYEQYF	TGCGCCAGCAGCTACACAGGGGGAACCTACGAGCAGTACTTC
.	TRBV4-2	17	.	TRBJ2-7	CASSQDRPSYPSYEQYF	TGTGCCAGCAGCCAAGACCGTCCTAGCTACCCTTCCTACGAGCAGTACTTC
.	TRBV29-1	13	.	TRBJ2-3	CSGDGLSTDTQYF	TGCAGCGGAGACGGATTAAGCACAGATACGCAGTATTTT
.	TRBV4-3	14	.	TRBJ2-1	CASSQSEFYNEQFF	TGCGCCAGCAGCCAGTCGGAGTTCTACAATGAGCAGTTCTTC
.	TRBV20-1	11	.	TRBJ2-1	CSASIYNEQFF	TGCAGTGCTAGCATCTACAATGAGCAGTTCTTC
.	TRBV29-1	15	TRBD1	TRBJ1-1	CSVAWGQGRNTEAFF	TGCAGCGTCGCTTGGGGACAGGGGAGGAACACTGAAGCTTTCTTT